This entry is about one T cell receptor beta chain. This sample stems from a study of T cell changes during pregnancy in multiple sclerosis. The V gene end was trimmed by 2 bases and the J gene end by 6 bases; junction bases not matched to a gene: 12. CDR1 is SEHNR, CDR2 FQNEAQ, per germline (reference sequence). This CDR3 contains 18 residues. Profiled with immunoSEQ multiplex PCR; TCRdb holds only in-frame clones, not every one. The sample has under 80,000 clones, about 93% seen once. The origin of this receptor is a female donor with multiple sclerosis, enrolled in a pregnancy study. This chain joins TRBV7-9 and TRBJ2-3, with 12 nucleotides matching TRBD2. Sequences were derived from CD4+ T cells from peripheral blood mononuclear cells, sampled in the second trimester of pregnancy. The CDR3, as DNA: TGTGCCAGCAGCTTACCGAAGACTAGCGGGGGACCCCGGGATACGCAGTATTTT. It is translated as CASSLPKTSGGPRDTQYF.